Reported below is one T cell receptor (beta chain). What it binds is not known. The data were obtained in a study of CD8+CD57+ T cells in acquired aplastic anemia. Study as a whole: Sorted CD4+ and CD8+ cell DNA averaged 3.2 ug. Healthy donor CD4+ cell samples had a mean of roughly 9.8 million reads.

Researchers used genomic DNA as the template to profile TCR beta VDJ and CDR3. One entry per CDR3 protein, called by TCRdb with MiXCR from the reads. The table records around 230,000 distinct CDR3 sequences, over 60% of them present only once. Overall study results and limits: Patients and controls shared roughly 30 CD8+ CDR3 sequences, which appeared highly expressed in patients and within their immunodominant clones. No significant patient-versus-control difference appeared in CD8+ Simpson's diversity.

Sample: sorted CD4+, CD8+, or CD8+CD57+ T cells (not recorded which) from PBMCs. This clonotype was obtained from a human donor in good health.

CDR3 coding DNA: TGTGCCAGCAGGTCGGGACGATTAAACACTGAAGCTTTCTTT. This codes for CASRSGRLNTEAFF. This sequence joins TRBV2 and TRBJ1-1; a possible D gene is TRBD1 (5 bases). Trimming pared 6 bases from V and 2 bases from J, leaving 13 bases between. The length of the CDR3 is 14 residues. Per germline, CDR1 SNHLY and CDR2 FYNNEI.